This T cell receptor (beta chain) was found in a study of blood T cells in healthy people across ages. On the study more broadly: For every two T cells, template switching captured about one barcoded beta molecule.

In regard to this clonotype: Its target is unknown.

Whole-study findings and limits: A roughly linear fall in TCR beta diversity per million T cells was seen with increasing age.

With a J-beta primer mix and a sample-barcoded 5' primer, a second PCR ran about 7 to 11 cycles. Each CDR3 protein gets one entry after TCRdb re-called the 5' RACE reads with MiXCR. The profile shows about 940,000 distinct CDR3 sequences, roughly 50% of them singletons. The V and J ends lost 3 bases and 0 bases, in that order; junction bases with no gene match: 7. The germline V gene encodes CDR1 KGHDR and CDR2 SFDVKD. The CDR3 contains 17 residues. Sequencing was performed on blood. This TCR was sampled from a man under 40 in good health. The chain combines TRBV24-1 with TRBJ1-5; 7 bases are shared with TRBD1. CDR3 coding DNA: TGTGCCACCAGTGATCCCGGGACAGAAGATAGCAATCAGCCCCAGCATTTT. Its protein is CATSDPGTEDSNQPQHF.